These 30 T cell receptor beta chains were sequenced from one sample in a study of OX40 agonist ivuxolimab in advanced cancers. The assay was immunoSEQ multiplex PCR, and TCRdb's table has in-frame clones only and misses some. The data contain roughly 90,000 clones, around 85% of them singletons. Sequenced here: CD4+ or CD8+ T cells sorted from blood, sampled in a trial of the OX40 agonist ivuxolimab. These receptors originate from an adult with an advanced solid tumor such as melanoma, head and neck, liver or kidney cancer.

This chain links TRBV7-9 with TRBJ1-3; unclear D gene. The CDR3 covers 16 residues. The V gene lost 2 bases and the J gene lost 0 bases, with 11 bases spanning the gap. In germline, CDR1 is SEHNR, CDR2 FQNEAQ (reference sequence). CDR3 sequence: CASSLSLIASGNTIYF. The CDR3 nucleotides are TGTGCCAGCAGCTTATCGTTGATAGCCTCTGGAAACACCATATATTTT.

This chain uses TRBV15 with TRBJ1-2; 7 bases are a match to TRBD1. CDR1 and CDR2 (germline): LNHNV, YYDKDF (reference sequence). This CDR3 is built from 16 residues. Trimming removed 0 bases from V and 2 bases from J; junction bases left unmatched: 6. This CDR3 is CATSRDGTGDNYGYTF. The CDR3, as DNA: TGTGCCACCAGCAGAGATGGAACAGGGGACAACTATGGCTACACCTTC.

In regard to this clone: The junction differs from germline at one of its ends, possibly a read error. The V gene is TRBV7-8, the J gene TRBJ2-7; D is unresolved. Germline V gene lookup returns CDR1 SGHVS and CDR2 FQNEAQ. CDR3 length: 16 residues. CDR3 in amino acids: CASSLLVADGIYGQYF. The CDR3 DNA reads as TGTGCCAGCAGCTTATTAGTGGCGGACGGCATCTACGGGCAGTACTTC.

The chain couples TRBV6-5 to TRBJ2-7; D remains ambiguous. V lost 2 bases to trimming and J lost 4 bases, with 12 bases between them. The CDR3 contains 14 residues. Looked up from germline, CDR1 is MNHEY and CDR2 is SVGAGI. CDR3 region: CASSYGRTEYEQYF. The CDR3 DNA is TGTGCCAGCAGTTACGGCCGGACCGAATACGAGCAGTACTTC.

This clone showed up just once. The CDR3 protein is CASGGLGQGSYEQYF. Written as DNA, the CDR3 is TGTGCCAGCGGTGGGTTAGGACAGGGGTCCTACGAGCAGTACTTC. This chain uses TRBV5-4 with TRBJ2-7; 9 nucleotides agree with TRBD1. This CDR3 is 15 amino acids long. Germline V CDR1 and CDR2: SGHNT, YYREEE (reference sequence). The V and J ends lost 7 bases and 1 base, in that order; junction bases with no gene match: 9.

This clone has a handful of counts. The rearrangement joins TRBV28 to TRBJ1-5, with 10 bases fitting TRBD1. The CDR3 covers 17 residues. The V gene end was trimmed by 4 bases and the J gene end by 3 bases; junction bases not matched to a gene: 9. Germline V gene sequence: CDR1 MDHEN, CDR2 SYDVKM. The CDR3 nucleotides are TGTGCCAGCAGTTCGACCGGGACAGGGGTCTTCAATCAGCCCCAGCATTTT. This gives the protein CASSSTGTGVFNQPQHF.

The chain has TRBV10-2 and TRBJ1-5; 8 nucleotides match TRBD1. CDR3 length: 14 amino acids. J lost 5 bases, V lost 5 bases, and 5 bases had no gene match. Germline CDR1 reads WSHSY; CDR2 reads SAAADI. The CDR3 DNA reads TGCGCCAGCAGTCGGACAGGGAGTTATCAGCCCCAGCATTTT. This encodes CASSRTGSYQPQHF.

The chain combines TRBV29-1 with TRBJ2-7, with 10 bases lining up with TRBD1. Per the germline V gene, CDR1 is SQVTM and CDR2 is ANQGSEA. The CDR3 is 16 amino acids. J lost 3 bases, V lost 3 bases, and 11 bases had no gene match. The CDR3 DNA is TGCAGCGTTGAGGGGCCCCGGGACAGGGGAGGCTACGAGCAGTACTTC. Residues: CSVEGPRDRGGYEQYF.

This clone was detected a few times. The chain joins TRBV4-1 to TRBJ1-1; maybe TRBD1 (6 bases). CDR3 length equals 15 residues. Trimming cost V 0 bases and J 6 bases, with 14 bases left between them. Germline CDR1 MGHRA, CDR2 YSYEKL. The CDR3 DNA sequence: TGCGCCAGCAGCCAAGATAAAGGGGGAACCGCTGAAGCTTTCTTT. Translation: CASSQDKGGTAEAFF.

V and J are TRBV9 and TRBJ2-1; 11 bases are a match to TRBD2. With 4 bases clipped from V and 6 bases from J, the junction kept 9 bases outside the gene matches. CDR3 size: 16 residues. Germline assignment: CDR1 SGDLS and CDR2 YYNGEE. CDR3 protein: CASSQRVLAGGNEQFF. As DNA, the CDR3 is TGTGCCAGCAGCCAGCGGGTGCTAGCGGGAGGCAATGAGCAGTTCTTC.

The chain carries TRBV6-1 and TRBJ2-7; D gene unclear. There are 15 residues in the CDR3. Germline lookup yields CDR1 MNHNS and CDR2 SASEGT. The ends were cut back, 5 bases at V and 6 bases at J, with 20 bases in the middle. The CDR3 loop is CASSPRQTGSTEQYV. The CDR3 DNA reads as TGTGCCAGCAGTCCGAGGCAGACGGGTTCCACCGAGCAGTACGTC.

The chain is built from TRBV4-1 and TRBJ1-3; the match to TRBD1 covers 12 bases. The V gene's germline CDR1 is MGHRA and CDR2 YSYEKL. The ends lost 2 bases at V and 3 bases at J; junction bases unmatched: 5. This CDR3 comprises 17 residues. The CDR3 reads CASSQSRDRGRGNTIYF. The CDR3 bases are TGCGCCAGCAGCCAATCCCGGGACAGGGGGCGTGGAAACACCATATATTTT.

This rearrangement joins TRBV5-1 to TRBJ2-3; possible D gene TRBD2, 6 bases. The germline V and J ends were trimmed by 0 bases and 6 bases, with 23 bases remaining between them. Germline CDR1 is SGHRS and CDR2 is YFSETQ. The CDR3 contains 18 residues. The DNA of the CDR3 is TGCGCCAGCAGCTTGGGGAGCGGCGGGACCGCCATCGGGGATACGCAGTATTTT. Its translation: CASSLGSGGTAIGDTQYF.

The chain couples TRBV5-1 to TRBJ2-5; D ambiguous. The germline V gene encodes CDR1 SGHRS and CDR2 YFSETQ. Trimming pared 2 bases from V and 0 bases from J, leaving 2 bases between. The CDR3 loop spans 12 amino acids. CDR3: CASSFDQETQYF. The DNA of the CDR3 is TGCGCCAGCAGCTTCGACCAAGAGACCCAGTACTTC. The complete variable domain, with remaining parts taken from reference TRBV5-1 and TRBJ2-5, reads KAGVTQTPRYLIKTRGQQVTLSCSPISGHRSVSWYQQTPGQGLQFLFEYFSETQRNKGNFPGRFSGRQFSNSRSEMNVSTLELGDSALYLCASSFDQETQYFGPGTRLLVL.

The V call is TRBV5-1, the J call TRBJ2-6; TRBD2 is a possible D gene (5 bases). CDR1 and CDR2 (germline): SGHRS, YFSETQ. CDR3 length equals 16 residues. The V gene lost 1 base and the J gene lost 0 bases, with 8 bases spanning the gap. In DNA, the CDR3 is TGCGCCAGCAGCTTGACGGGAAACTCTGGGGCCAACGTCCTGACTTTC. Protein: CASSLTGNSGANVLTF.

This rearrangement joins TRBV21-1 to TRBJ1-1; TRBD1 was called by the table and not checked on the DNA. TRBV21-1 counts as a pseudogene. The CDR3 runs to 15 residues. CDR3: CASSKPGTGKAEAFF. The CDR3 DNA reads as TGTGCCAGCAGCAAACCCGGGACAGGGAAGGCTGAAGCTTTCTTT.

Concerning this clone: Mismatch with germline at one junction end may stem from a read error. This chain joins TRBV4-3 and TRBJ2-7; D might be TRBD1 or TRBD2, each matching 5 bases. The CDR3 contains 19 residues. The V gene's germline CDR1 is LGHNA and CDR2 YSLEER. CDR3 amino acids: CASSHGRGYSGTYSHEQYF. DNA for the CDR3: TGCGCCAGCAGCCACGGGCGAGGGTATTCCGGGACCTACTCCCACGAGCAGTACTTC.

This chain joins TRBV6-5 and TRBJ2-7; either TRBD1 or TRBD2 may supply D (6 bases each). Germline V gives CDR1 MNHEY, CDR2 SVGAGI. V was shortened by 5 bases and J by 0 bases, with 14 bases between the two germline ends. The CDR3 has 15 amino acids. CDR3 loop: CASSRPGARSYEQYF. DNA for the CDR3: TGTGCCAGCAGTCGGCCGGGGGCCCGCTCCTACGAGCAGTACTTC.

This chain uses TRBV28 with TRBJ1-2; tentatively, D is TRBD1 (5 bases). CDR3 length: 12 amino acids. In germline, CDR1 is MDHEN, CDR2 SYDVKM. The V end was cut by 7 bases, the J end by 8 bases, with 14 bases between. The CDR3 protein is CASITGRGGYTF. The CDR3 DNA follows: TGTGCCAGCATCACAGGTCGGGGCGGCTACACCTTC.

The chain recombines TRBV5-1 with TRBJ2-3; the D gene is possibly TRBD1 (7 bases). The CDR3 runs 16 residues. The germline CDR1 and CDR2 sequences are SGHRS and YFSETQ. V gave up 1 base and J gave up 1 base, with 13 bases separating them. The CDR3: CASSLLQGEGTDTQYF. The CDR3 DNA reads as TGCGCCAGCAGCTTGTTGCAGGGGGAGGGCACAGATACGCAGTATTTT. The variable domain in full, completed from reference TRBV5-1 and TRBJ2-3, reads KAGVTQTPRYLIKTRGQQVTLSCSPISGHRSVSWYQQTPGQGLQFLFEYFSETQRNKGNFPGRFSGRQFSNSRSEMNVSTLELGDSALYLCASSLLQGEGTDTQYFGPGTRLTVL.

The chain combines TRBV11-3 with TRBJ1-6; 7 nucleotides align to TRBD1. CDR3 length: 15 residues. V lost 3 bases to trimming and J lost 6 bases; unmatched junction nucleotides: 5. The germline gives CDR1 SGHNT, CDR2 YENEEA. CDR3 sequence: CASSFGTAPNSPLHF. CDR3 nucleotide sequence: TGTGCCAGCAGCTTTGGGACAGCTCCTAATTCACCCCTCCACTTT. Full variable domain (rest looked up from reference TRBV11-3 and TRBJ1-6): EAGVVQSPRYKIIEKKQPVAFWCNPISGHNTLYWYLQNLGQGPELLIRYENEEAVDDSQLPKDRFSAERLKGVDSTLKIQPAELGDSAVYLCASSFGTAPNSPLHFGNGTRLTVT.

The J gene is TRBJ1-5, the V gene TRBV6-4, with D maybe TRBD1 (5 bases). The CDR3 is 15 residues long. The V gene's germline CDR1 is MRHNA and CDR2 SNTAGT. V was pared by 2 bases and J by 9 bases, with 17 bases between. CDR3 sequence: CASSDRWQGPRPQHF. Here the CDR3 DNA reads TGTGCCAGCAGTGACAGATGGCAGGGCCCGCGGCCCCAGCATTTT.

This sequence joins TRBV28 and TRBJ1-2, with 10 bases matching TRBD1. V shed 4 bases and J 2 bases; nucleotides not matched to a gene: 4. The CDR3 loop spans 15 amino acids. Germline assignment: CDR1 MDHEN and CDR2 SYDVKM. CDR3 region: CASSSTGQGNYGYTF. In DNA, the CDR3 is TGTGCCAGCAGTTCAACGGGACAGGGGAACTATGGCTACACCTTC.

The gene calls are TRBV6-6 and TRBJ2-5, with unresolved D. Germline-derived CDR1 and CDR2 are MNHNY and SVGAGI (reference sequence). Between the trimmed V and J ends, which lost 2 bases and 4 bases, there was a span of 17 bases. The CDR3 sequence is 16 residues long. CDR3 loop: CASSYLGPLGVETQYF. The CDR3 bases are TGTGCCAGCAGTTACCTTGGTCCCCTTGGGGTAGAGACCCAGTACTTC.

The chain links TRBV5-4 to TRBJ2-3; D may correspond to TRBD1 or TRBD2 (5 bases each). The ends were cut back, 4 bases at V and 0 bases at J, with 15 bases in the middle. The CDR3 is 16 amino acids. Looked up from germline, CDR1 is SGHNT and CDR2 is YYREEE (reference sequence). CDR3 in amino acids: CASSPWDLRSTDTQYF. The DNA for the CDR3 is TGTGCCAGCAGCCCCTGGGACCTCCGGAGCACAGATACGCAGTATTTT. The full variable domain, rest sourced from reference TRBV5-4 and TRBJ2-3, is ETGVTQSPTHLIKTRGQQVTLRCSSQSGHNTVSWYQQALGQGPQFIFQYYREEENGRGNFPPRFSGLQFPNYSSELNVNALELDDSALYLCASSPWDLRSTDTQYFGPGTRLTVL.

This clone was observed a single time. The chain uses TRBV7-2 and TRBJ2-7; perhaps D is TRBD1 or TRBD2 (5 bases each). V gave up 5 bases and J gave up 3 bases, with 14 bases separating them. CDR3 length equals 14 residues. Germline lookup yields CDR1 SGHTA and CDR2 FQGNSA. The chain's CDR3 is CASSQPGRSYEQYF. The CDR3 DNA is TGTGCCAGCAGCCAGCCGGGACGAAGCTACGAGCAGTACTTC.

The chain has TRBV29-1 and TRBJ1-2, with D perhaps matching TRBD1 (5 bases). Germline V CDR1 and CDR2: SQVTM, ANQGSEA. Trimming pared 0 bases from V and 8 bases from J, leaving 19 bases between. The CDR3 is 15 amino acids. This CDR3 reads CSVEDLAGFRLGYTF. CDR3 nucleotide sequence: TGCAGCGTTGAAGATCTTGCAGGGTTTCGTTTAGGCTACACCTTC.

In the case of this clone: The sample holds other DNA sequences that translate to the same CDR3. The chain joins TRBV28 to TRBJ1-5; D remains ambiguous. This CDR3 region has 11 residues. Trimming shortened V by 6 bases and J by 3 bases, and 3 bases separated the two germline ends. Germline V CDR1 and CDR2: MDHEN, SYDVKM. The CDR3 sequence: CASSFNQPQHF. DNA of the CDR3: TGTGCCAGCAGCTTCAATCAGCCCCAGCATTTT.

This clone was picked up a small number of times. The J gene is TRBJ2-2, the V gene TRBV6-1; 9 nucleotides line up with TRBD1. CDR3 length: 16 residues. V gave up 4 bases and J gave up 4 bases; unmatched junction bases: 7. Per germline, CDR1 MNHNS and CDR2 SASEGT. The CDR3 nucleotides are TGTGCCAGCAGTGCCATGGACAGGGGAAGCACCGGGGAGCTGTTTTTT. Its translation is CASSAMDRGSTGELFF.

V usage is TRBV18 and J usage is TRBJ2-1, with D unresolved. Germline CDR1 reads KGHSH; CDR2 reads LQKENI. V lost 1 base and J lost 8, with 3 bases in between. This CDR3 has 11 amino acids. Written as DNA, the CDR3 is TGTGCCAGCTCACCACTCGATGAGCAGTTCTTC. This encodes CASSPLDEQFF.